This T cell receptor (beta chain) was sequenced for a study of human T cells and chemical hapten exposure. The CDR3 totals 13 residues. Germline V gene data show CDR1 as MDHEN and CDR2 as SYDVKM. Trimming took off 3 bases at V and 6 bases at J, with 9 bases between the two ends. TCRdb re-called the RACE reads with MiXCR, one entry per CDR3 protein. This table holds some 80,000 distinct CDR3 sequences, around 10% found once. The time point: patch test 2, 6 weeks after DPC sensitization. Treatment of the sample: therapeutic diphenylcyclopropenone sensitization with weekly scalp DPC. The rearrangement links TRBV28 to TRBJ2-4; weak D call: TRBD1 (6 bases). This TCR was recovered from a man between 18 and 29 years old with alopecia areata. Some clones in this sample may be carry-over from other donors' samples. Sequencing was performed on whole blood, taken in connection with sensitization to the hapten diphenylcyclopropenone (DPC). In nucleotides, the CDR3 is TGTGCCAGCAGTTTGGCAGGGGTAAACATTCAGTACTTC. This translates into CASSLAGVNIQYF.